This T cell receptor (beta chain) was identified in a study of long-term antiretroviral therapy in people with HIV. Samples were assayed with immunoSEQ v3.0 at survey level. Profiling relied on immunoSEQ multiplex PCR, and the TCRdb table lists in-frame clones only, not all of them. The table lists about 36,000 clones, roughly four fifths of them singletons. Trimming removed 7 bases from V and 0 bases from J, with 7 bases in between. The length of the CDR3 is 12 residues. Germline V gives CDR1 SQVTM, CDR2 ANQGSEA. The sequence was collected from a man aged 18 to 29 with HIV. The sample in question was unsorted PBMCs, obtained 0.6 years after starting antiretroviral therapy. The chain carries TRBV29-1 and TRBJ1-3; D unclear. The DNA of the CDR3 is TGCAGCGGAATTAGCTCTGGAAACACCATATATTTT. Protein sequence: CSGISSGNTIYF.